This TCR beta chain was retrieved from a study of T cell responses to AZD1222 COVID-19 vaccine (dated by TCRdb to the early 2020s). Study-wide context: TCR sequencing covered over 230 trial participants: 207 given two doses of AZD1222 and about 26 given two doses of MenACWY control vaccine. Enrollment into the trials was organized by age into subgroups of 18-55, 56-69 and 70-plus years, and those subgroups contained about 160, 30 and 59 TCR-sequenced participants, respectively.

Sample time point, as interpreted from the label and publication: about 28 days (+/-7) after the second vaccine dose. AZD1222 recipients with second doses at about 4 weeks or about 12 weeks were pooled, because spike-specific TCR depth and breadth did not differ between schedules. The vaccinee samples were drawn from two UK trials, COV001 and COV002, one of which was a single-blind randomized controlled phase 2/3 trial testing AZD1222 (ChAdOx1 nCoV-19) in healthy adults. Trial participant PBMC samples were collected at day 0 and day 28 after the second dose for TCRbeta chain sequencing. Its CDR3 holds 16 amino acids, cysteine through phenylalanine. CDR3 DNA is the only sequence kept; it has 48 bases, read in frame from the first base. The CDR1 and CDR2 encoded by the germline V gene are KGHDR and SFDVKD. V is shortened by 4 bases, J by 6 bases, and the region joining them spans 19 bases. What the authors observed across the whole study: Because no day 14 peak-response samples were available, repertoires were characterized only after the peak T cell response. Most participants were white British and females outnumbered males, and the authors suggested that clonal diversity may have been underestimated. Conclusions about previously exposed vaccinees are limited because only six or seven AZD1222 recipients were SARS-CoV-2 seropositive at baseline. Nearly half of unique spike-specific TCRs reportedly recognized epitopes outside regions mutated in the B.1.351 and B.1.1.7 variants. In the small 56-69-year group, the increase in depth fell short of significance, most likely because of low power. The vaccine-associated CD4 TCRs covered the entire spike protein, and the dominant responses fell in regions 160-218 and 743-854. After two AZD1222 doses, spike-specific TCR breadth and depth were significantly higher than at day 0 and than in MenACWY recipients.

Comment on this clone: Its antigen remains unidentified. The record has no base qualities; no much larger clone is one base away.

The CDR3 regions of human TCRbeta chains were analyzed by immunosequencing. The paper's data handling went like this. Repertoire TCRs were checked for matches against a reference library of SARS-CoV-2-specific TCRs that had been generated using the MIRA antigen-specificity platform. Breadth meant the fraction of unique TCRs that were SARS-CoV-2-associated, whereas depth meant the fraction of total T cells that were SARS-CoV-2-associated. Using the MIRA data, each spike-specific TCR was mapped to the spike region that the TCR reacts to and placed in a CD4 or CD8 class. Log10-transformed breadth and depth values were compared by one-way ANOVA with Sidak's multiple comparisons tests. TCRdb stores this immuneACCESS table with in-frame sequences only. Part of the clones is absent; in the studies checked, under half of the shortfall reflects unresolved V genes, and no reason is known for the rest. From that table come the V and J calls and clone size; the DNA was used to work out D and trimming. The sample table holds 80,000 or so clones, of which roughly nine tenths were seen once. Of the sample, under 5% is held by the ten largest clones.

This TCR came from an adult who received the AZD1222 COVID-19 vaccine. The chain uses TRBV24-1 and TRBJ2-3, with an unclear D gene assignment. The specimen comprised peripheral blood, sampled 28 days after the second AZD1222 dose. The nucleotide sequence is TGTGCCACCAGTGACCGCCGGGCTAAGGAGTTCGATACGCAGTATTTT. Its translation reads: CATSDRRAKEFDTQYF.